This is a list of T cell receptor beta chains from one sample in a study of T cells after yellow fever vaccination. In TCRdb, the 5' RACE reads were re-called with MiXCR into one record per CDR3 protein. The sample records about 300,000 distinct CDR3 sequences, 6.8% being singletons. The specimen was PBMCs, collected roughly 47 days after the first yellow fever vaccination. The receptors stem from a man younger than 35 who received the YFV17D yellow fever vaccine. Both conserved end residues are part of each CDR3.

v_call,j_call,cdr3_aa
TRBV18,TRBJ2-7,CASSPGLSGRPYEQYF
TRBV20-1,TRBJ2-3,CSASGLAGVSDTQYF
TRBV7-9,TRBJ2-1,CASSFGKAGVRNEQFF
TRBV29-1,TRBJ2-1,CSVAGQTYNEQFF
TRBV2,TRBJ2-3,CASSEIAGGPADTQYF
TRBV12-3/TRBV12-4,TRBJ2-7,CASSFQGSYEQYF
TRBV7-2,TRBJ1-1,CASSFGTTNTEAFF
TRBV4-1,TRBJ1-1,CASSRGEGAGNTEAFF
TRBV19,TRBJ1-2,CASSIPGEDGYTF
TRBV6-6,TRBJ2-1,CASSALSYREQFF
TRBV25-1,TRBJ2-4,CASSTSQGRVWYF
TRBV6-1,TRBJ2-1,CASSTGRLYNEQFF
TRBV20-1,TRBJ2-7,CSASEGGRGISYEQYF
TRBV7-3,TRBJ2-1,CASSRNRDRSNEQFF
TRBV5-1,TRBJ1-6,CASSLDRGALNSWNSPLHF
TRBV7-2,TRBJ1-5,CASSSHGTGYSNQPQHF
TRBV6-5,TRBJ1-5,CASSSRQHQPQHF
TRBV10-3,TRBJ2-1,CAIMEGTGRFNEQFF
TRBV7-6,TRBJ2-2,CASSLFLRTGELFF
TRBV7-9,TRBJ2-5,CASSLQALSRETQYF
TRBV12-5,TRBJ2-1,CASGLPGLHNEQFF
TRBV5-1,TRBJ2-1,CASSYRLAGGYNEQFF
TRBV7-8,TRBJ2-3,CASSFRRGPDTQYF
TRBV6-2/TRBV6-3,TRBJ2-1,CASSWGTEYNEQFF
TRBV7-6,TRBJ2-5,CASRPQWGQETQYF
TRBV5-4,TRBJ2-7,CASSLEGGGRDYEQYF
TRBV20-1,TRBJ2-7,CSAGGDRGTYEQYF
TRBV25-1,TRBJ2-7,CASSESDRVYEQYF
TRBV4-3,TRBJ1-2,CASSQDARSNYGYTF
TRBV2,TRBJ2-5,CASSPGLAAETQYF
TRBV3-1,TRBJ1-4,CASSQDTEKLFF
TRBV5-1,TRBJ1-1,CASSLGGREAFF
TRBV18,TRBJ2-5,CASSPAAAGGETQYF
TRBV10-3,TRBJ2-2,CAIRDPVLGTGELFF
TRBV10-3,TRBJ1-5,CAISPGTEGNQPQHF
TRBV10-3,TRBJ2-2,CAISWSGELFF